This T cell receptor beta chain originates from a study of shared clonotypes between healthy human individuals. Germline V lookup: CDR1 MNHNY, CDR2 SVGAGI (reference sequence). Trimming shortened V by 2 bases and J by 3 bases, and 11 bases separated the two germline ends. This CDR3 region has 14 residues. In the case of this clone: Its antigen is still unknown.

Study-level results: Clonotypes not shared had lower generation probabilities than those common to all four donors. Sequencing depth was a factor that was expected to affect clonotype sharing among donors. Larger estimated richness was generally seen in naive subsets than in memory subsets.

Everyone who donated was a Caucasian adult who lived in Nashville, Tennessee. Sequenced by immunoSEQ multiplex PCR; TCRdb stores in-frame clones only, minus some. Altogether over 850,000 clones are present, around 78% being singletons, with the ten largest covering around 0.61%. Sequenced input: memory CD4+ T cells from PBMCs. Regarding subset: CD45RA-negative fraction. This rearrangement joins TRBV6-6 to TRBJ2-7; D possibly corresponds to TRBD2 (5 bases). The TCR sequence derives from a man aged 18-30 years in good health. Some clones in this sample may be carry-over from other donors' samples. The CDR3 coding sequence is TGTGCCAGCAGTTACCGGGATTCCTTCTACGAGCAGTACTTC. This codes for CASSYRDSFYEQYF.